These 20 T cell receptor beta chains were sequenced from one sample in a study of T cells after yellow fever vaccination. TCRdb re-called the 5' RACE reads through MiXCR, storing one row per CDR3 protein. Here the sample spans roughly 340,000 distinct CDR3 sequences, roughly 4% being singletons. The sequences come from PBMCs, collected 5 days after the yellow fever booster vaccination. The source of these receptors is a man younger than 35 who received the YFV17D yellow fever vaccine.

This clonotype was counted only a few times. The chain has TRBV7-3 and TRBJ1-6, with D uncertain. The V gene's germline CDR1 is SGHTA and CDR2 FQGTGA. There are 13 residues in the CDR3. Trimming took 5 bases from V and 10 from J, leaving 12 bases between them. CDR3 coding DNA: TGTGCCAGCAGCGTTCAAACGGGGTCACCCCTCCACTTT. Encoded protein: CASSVQTGSPLHF.

This clonotype occurred a few times. V and J are TRBV5-1 and TRBJ1-1; 8 bases are a match to TRBD1. The junction had 7 bases not matched to a gene; V was cut back by 4 bases and J by 5 bases. Germline V gives CDR1 SGHRS, CDR2 YFSETQ. The CDR3 has 14 residues. Here the CDR3 DNA reads TGCGCCAGCAGCGTGGACAGGGAGGGAACTGAAGCTTTCTTT. It yields the protein CASSVDREGTEAFF.

This clonotype was seen repeatedly, ten times or more. V gene TRBV5-1 combines with J gene TRBJ2-5, with 10 bases identical to TRBD2. The CDR3 loop spans 16 amino acids. The V segment lost 4 bases and the J segment 5 bases; nucleotides outside the gene matches: 11. Germline CDR1 reads SGHRS; CDR2 reads YFSETQ. The CDR3 DNA reads TGCGCCAGCAGCATGAGACTAGCGGGTGTTGGGGAGACCCAGTACTTC. The encoded protein is CASSMRLAGVGETQYF.

The chain uses TRBV19 and TRBJ2-1; D gene uncertain. This CDR3 is built from 14 residues. Deletions cut 3 bases from V and 9 bases from J, with 15 bases between. Germline CDR1 and CDR2: LNHDA and SQIVND (reference sequence). CDR3 coding DNA: TGTGCCAGTAGTATGTCCGCAAACAGTGGTGAGCAGTTCTTC. This translates into CASSMSANSGEQFF.

This clonotype was counted at least ten times. J is TRBJ1-1 and V is TRBV19, with a tentative D call TRBD1 (5 bases). Per germline, CDR1 LNHDA and CDR2 SQIVND (reference sequence). The CDR3 loop spans 13 amino acids. The V end was cut by 3 bases, the J end by 3 bases, with 8 bases between. CDR3 sequence: CASSIGADTEAFF. CDR3 nucleotide sequence: TGTGCCAGTAGTATTGGGGCAGACACTGAAGCTTTCTTT.

V is TRBV7-2 and J is TRBJ1-2; D remains ambiguous. Germline CDR1 reads SGHTA; CDR2 reads FQGNSA. The V gene lost 1 base and the J gene lost 0 bases, with 6 bases spanning the gap. The CDR3 contains 14 residues. CDR3 DNA: TGTGCCAGCAGCTTAGATTTCGCTAACTATGGCTACACCTTC. Translation: CASSLDFANYGYTF.

The table lists this clonotype with many counts. This chain links TRBV20-1 with TRBJ1-1, with 7 bases lining up with TRBD1. After removal of 6 bases from V and 4 bases from J, the junction contained 17 bases not matched to a gene. The CDR3 loop spans 16 amino acids. CDR1 is DFQATT, CDR2 SNEGSKA, per germline (reference sequence). The DNA of the CDR3 is TGCAGTGCAAAACTTACAGGGGACGGTTGCTGCACTGAAGCTTTCTTT. Encoded protein: CSAKLTGDGCCTEAFF.

This clonotype was seen a few times. V usage is TRBV20-1 and J usage is TRBJ2-3; 9 bases fit TRBD1. CDR3 length equals 13 residues. CDR1 is DFQATT and CDR2 is SNEGSKA in the germline V gene (reference sequence). CDR3 residues: CSAGTGRSDTQYF. As DNA, the CDR3 is TGCAGCGCCGGGACAGGGCGGTCGGATACGCAGTATTTT.

The sample holds a few counts of this clonotype. The chain joins TRBV11-2 to TRBJ2-5; TRBD1 aligns across 10 bases. Germline CDR1 is SGHAT and CDR2 is FQNNGV. The CDR3 length is 16 residues. Losses at the gene ends were 4 bases for V and 5 bases for J; bases not matched to a gene: 10. The CDR3: CASSSPATGGRETQYF. The CDR3, as DNA: TGTGCCAGCAGCTCCCCGGCGACAGGGGGCCGGGAGACCCAGTACTTC. Together with reference TRBV11-2 and TRBJ2-5, the CDR3 gives the full variable domain: EAGVAQSPRYKIIEKRQSVAFWCNPISGHATLYWYQQILGQGPKLLIQFQNNGVVDDSQLPKDRFSAERLKGVDSTLKIQPAKLEDSAVYLCASSSPATGGRETQYFGPGTRLLVL.

This clonotype occurred a few times. The J gene is TRBJ1-2, the V gene TRBV5-1; TRBD1 might be the D (6 bases). The CDR3 contains 14 residues. Trimming stripped 3 bases from V and 3 bases from J, with 12 bases between. Germline-derived CDR1 and CDR2 are SGHRS and YFSETQ. The CDR3 is CASSWQGHDYGYTF. CDR3 DNA: TGCGCCAGCAGCTGGCAGGGGCACGACTATGGCTACACCTTC.

This clonotype was seen more than once but under ten times. V usage is TRBV7-9 and J usage is TRBJ2-7, with D maybe TRBD1 (6 bases). CDR3 length: 14 residues. Germline values: CDR1 SEHNR, CDR2 FQNEAQ (reference sequence). The germline V and J ends were trimmed by 1 base and 6 bases, with 13 bases remaining between them. This CDR3 reads CASSLGTAGSEQYV. The CDR3 DNA follows: TGTGCCAGCAGCTTAGGGACAGCTGGGTCCGAGCAGTACGTC.

This clonotype was picked up many times. The chain links TRBV28 to TRBJ2-1; 12 bases map to TRBD2. The CDR3 sequence is 15 residues long. Germline values: CDR1 MDHEN, CDR2 SYDVKM. V lost 7 bases, J lost 7 bases, and 8 bases stayed unmatched. The CDR3 loop is CASNLLAGGKNEQFF. CDR3 in DNA: TGTGCCAGCAACCTCCTAGCGGGGGGGAAGAATGAGCAGTTCTTC.

This clonotype was picked up a small number of times. The CDR3: CSASAQTDYEQYV. The CDR3 bases are TGCAGTGCTAGCGCTCAGACGGACTACGAGCAGTACGTC. The chain recombines TRBV20-1 with TRBJ2-7; D not certain. The CDR3 has 13 amino acids. Per the germline V gene, CDR1 is DFQATT and CDR2 is SNEGSKA (reference sequence). The V end lost 3 bases, the J end lost 3 bases, and 12 bases lay between the germline ends.

This clonotype was found a few times. This chain uses TRBV10-3 with TRBJ2-5, with 7 bases matching TRBD1. The CDR3 has 13 residues. Unmatched junction bases numbered 1, after V lost 4 bases and J lost 2 bases. Per germline, CDR1 ENHRY and CDR2 SYGVKD. In DNA, the CDR3 is TGTGCCATCAGTGGGGGACAGCAAGAGACCCAGTACTTC. This gives the protein CAISGGQQETQYF.

This clonotype was picked up many times. The CDR3 is CASSPGAGFSGNTIYF. In nucleotides, the CDR3 is TGCGCCAGCAGTCCCGGCGCGGGGTTCTCTGGAAACACCATATATTTT. The genes are TRBV4-1 and TRBJ1-3; D unresolved. Trimming shortened V by 6 bases and J by 0 bases, and 15 bases separated the two germline ends. Germline CDR1 is MGHRA and CDR2 is YSYEKL. The CDR3 sequence is 16 residues long.

This clonotype was detected only a few times. The genes are TRBV30 and TRBJ2-7, with TRBD2 identical over 7 bases. The V segment lost 0 bases and the J segment 3 bases; nucleotides outside the gene matches: 5. Per germline, CDR1 GTSNPN and CDR2 SVGIG (reference sequence). The CDR3 length is 14 residues. CDR3 in DNA: TGTGCCTGGAGTGTCGGAGCGGGGCTCTACGAGCAGTACTTC. Protein: CAWSVGAGLYEQYF.

This clonotype was seen repeatedly, ten times or more. The chain combines TRBV10-2 with TRBJ2-7; perhaps D is TRBD1 or TRBD2 (5 bases each). The V gene's germline CDR1 is WSHSY and CDR2 SAAADI. V lost 8 bases and J lost 3, with 20 bases in between. CDR3 length: 15 residues. The CDR3 bases are TGCGCCAGCCAAGAGCCCTCGGGGACCTTCTACGAGCAGTACTTC. This gives the protein CASQEPSGTFYEQYF.

V gene TRBV5-1 combines with J gene TRBJ2-3, with 7 bases that match TRBD2. J lost 2 bases, V lost 4 bases, and 10 bases had no gene match. In germline, CDR1 is SGHRS, CDR2 YFSETQ. The CDR3 is made up of 16 amino acids. The chain's CDR3 is CASSLTSWALTDTQYF. In nucleotides, the CDR3 is TGCGCCAGCAGCCTGACTAGCTGGGCACTCACAGATACGCAGTATTTT.

This clonotype showed up many times. V gene TRBV15 combines with J gene TRBJ2-7; a weak D match, TRBD2 (6 bases). Trimming removed 0 bases from V and 2 bases from J, with 11 bases in between. Looked up from germline, CDR1 is LNHNV and CDR2 is YYDKDF (reference sequence). The CDR3 contains 15 residues. In DNA form, the CDR3 reads TGTGCCACCAGCAGAGACCGCGGGGACGCCTACGAGCAGTACTTC. It translates to CATSRDRGDAYEQYF.

This clonotype was recorded at least ten times. The chain uses TRBV4-3 and TRBJ1-4; D is perhaps TRBD1 (5 bases). The V gene's germline CDR1 is LGHNA and CDR2 YSLEER. The CDR3 runs to 15 residues. V shed 4 bases and J shed 0 bases, with 9 bases lying between them. The DNA for the CDR3 is TGCGCCAGCAGCCCCCTCAGGGCAACTAATGAAAAACTGTTTTTT. Protein product: CASSPLRATNEKLFF.